This T cell receptor (beta chain) came from a study of blood T cell repertoires in COVID-19. This table comes from immunoSEQ multiplex PCR, and its TCRdb copy is limited to in-frame clones, with some not included. The table shows tens of thousands of clones, with about 80% occurring only once. This clone has just a few counts. Trimming took 0 bases from V and 2 from J; bases not matched to a gene: 9. The CDR3 runs 18 residues. The germline V gene has CDR1 LGHNA and CDR2 YSLEER. This TCR was recovered from a man of 80 years or more with COVID-19, enrolled during active disease. The rearrangement joins TRBV4-3 to TRBJ1-2, with 10 bases matching TRBD1. The specimen sequenced was peripheral blood. The chain's CDR3 is CASSQDLGSGQGNYGYTF. CDR3 nucleotide sequence: TGCGCCAGCAGCCAAGATCTTGGTTCGGGACAGGGGAACTATGGCTACACCTTC.